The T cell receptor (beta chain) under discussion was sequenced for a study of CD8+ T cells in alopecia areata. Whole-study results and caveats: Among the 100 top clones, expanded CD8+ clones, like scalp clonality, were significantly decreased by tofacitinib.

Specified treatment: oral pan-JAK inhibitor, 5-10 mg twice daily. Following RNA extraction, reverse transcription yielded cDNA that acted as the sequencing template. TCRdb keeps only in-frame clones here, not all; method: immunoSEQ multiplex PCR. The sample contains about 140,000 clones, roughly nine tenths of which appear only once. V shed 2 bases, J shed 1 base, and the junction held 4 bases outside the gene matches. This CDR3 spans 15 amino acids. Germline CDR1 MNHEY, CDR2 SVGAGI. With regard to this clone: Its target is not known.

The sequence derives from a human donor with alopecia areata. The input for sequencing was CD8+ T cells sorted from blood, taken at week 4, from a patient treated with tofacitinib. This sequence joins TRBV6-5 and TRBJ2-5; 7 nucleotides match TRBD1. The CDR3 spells CASSYPGQRQETQYF. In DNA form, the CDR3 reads TGTGCCAGCAGTTACCCGGGACAGCGCCAAGAGACCCAGTACTTC.